The 18 T cell receptor beta chains below were found in one sample sequenced in a study of T cells in Graves' hyperthyroidism and ophthalmopathy. TCR beta CDR3 region amplification was performed from RNA transcripts. An initial round of RT-PCR targeting the TCR CDR3 relied on the HTBI primer set. From the multiplex PCR reads, TCRdb called clonotypes with MiXCR, one entry per CDR3 protein. Of 450,000 to 600,000 distinct CDR3 sequences listed, nearly 20% are singletons. The sequenced sample was blood. The origin of the receptors is a man in his forties with Graves' ophthalmopathy.

In its sample, this clonotype was seen a few times. The chain carries TRBV20-1 and TRBJ2-7; tentatively, D is TRBD1 (5 bases). The CDR3 contains 12 residues. Trimming removed 5 bases from V and 2 bases from J, with 10 bases in between. Germline V gene data show CDR1 as DFQATT and CDR2 as SNEGSKA (reference sequence). The CDR3 coding sequence is TGCAGTGCTTGCAGGGCTACCTACGAGCAGTACTTC. Translated, it gives CSACRATYEQYF.

This clonotype was seen ten or more times. The CDR3, as DNA: TGCAGTGCTTTCAGGAACACTGAAGCTTTCTTT. It is translated as CSAFRNTEAFF. This chain links TRBV20-1 with TRBJ1-1; no firm D call. This CDR3 contains 11 residues. Germline V gene sequence: CDR1 DFQATT, CDR2 SNEGSKA (reference sequence). Trimming stripped 5 bases from V and 1 base from J, with 5 bases between.

V is TRBV10-1 and J is TRBJ1-4; the match to TRBD1 covers 8 bases. V was clipped by 6 bases and J by 8 bases; unmatched bases: 8. The CDR3 has 14 amino acids. The V gene's germline CDR1 is WNHNN and CDR2 SYGVQD (reference sequence). CDR3: CASRGTGIGEKLFF. CDR3 nucleotides: TGCGCCAGCAGGGGGACAGGAATCGGCGAAAAACTGTTTTTT.

This clonotype was recorded at least ten times. The chain uses TRBV12-3 or TRBV12-4 and TRBJ2-3; 9 nucleotides align to TRBD1. The V and J ends lost 7 bases and 2 bases, in that order; junction bases with no gene match: 7. This CDR3 is 15 amino acids long. In DNA form, the CDR3 reads TGTGCCAGCAACCCACAGGGGGCATTCACAGATACGCAGTATTTT. Protein sequence: CASNPQGAFTDTQYF.

The sample holds a few counts of this clonotype. The J gene is TRBJ2-1, the V gene TRBV2, with D tentatively TRBD1 (5 bases). This CDR3 has 12 residues. With 6 bases removed from V and 10 bases from J, the gap between germline ends came to 13 bases. Germline V gives CDR1 SNHLY, CDR2 FYNNEI. Here the CDR3 reads CASRKETVEQFF. CDR3 DNA: TGTGCCAGCAGAAAAGAGACAGTCGAGCAGTTCTTC.

This chain uses TRBV4-3 with TRBJ1-5; D unclear. This CDR3 is 13 amino acids long. Germline V gives CDR1 LGHNA, CDR2 YSLEER. The V end was cut by 3 bases, the J end by 3 bases, with 6 bases between. The CDR3 bases are TGCGCCAGCAGCCAGGAGATCAATCAGCCCCAGCATTTT. This encodes CASSQEINQPQHF.

This clonotype was detected only a few times. The rearrangement links TRBV3-1 to TRBJ2-3; possibly TRBD2 for D (5 bases). CDR3 length equals 15 residues. The germline gives CDR1 LGHDT, CDR2 YNNKEL (reference sequence). The V end lost 2 bases, the J end lost 3 bases, and 12 bases lay between the germline ends. CDR3 bases: TGTGCCAGCAGCCAACCCCAACGGAGGACAGATACGCAGTATTTT. Translating it yields CASSQPQRRTDTQYF.

This clonotype came up many times. The rearrangement links TRBV6-1 to TRBJ1-1; unclear D gene. With 3 bases removed from V and 11 bases from J, the gap between germline ends came to 10 bases. There are 11 residues in the CDR3. Germline values: CDR1 MNHNS, CDR2 SASEGT. CDR3 in DNA: TGTGCCAGCAGTGAGCTTGGAGGGGCTTTCTTT. Encoded protein: CASSELGGAFF.

This clonotype has a count of ten or more. This rearrangement joins TRBV6-1 to TRBJ1-2, with unresolved D. The germline V and J ends were trimmed by 6 bases and 2 bases, with 10 bases remaining between them. The CDR3 is 13 amino acids. In germline, CDR1 is MNHNS, CDR2 SASEGT. The CDR3 loop reads CASRSHGNYGYTF. CDR3 sequence (DNA): TGTGCCAGCAGGTCCCACGGGAACTATGGCTACACCTTC.

This clonotype was seen ten or more times. This chain uses TRBV28 with TRBJ2-7; 11 nucleotides match TRBD2. CDR1 is MDHEN, CDR2 SYDVKM, per germline. The V gene end was trimmed by 6 bases and the J gene end by 7 bases; junction bases not matched to a gene: 5. This CDR3 spans 13 amino acids. The CDR3 spells CASRLAGAGEQYF. In nucleotides, the CDR3 is TGTGCCAGCAGACTAGCGGGAGCTGGTGAGCAGTACTTC. Looking up the rest from reference TRBV28 and TRBJ2-7 gives the full variable domain: DVKVTQSSRYLVKRTGEKVFLECVQDMDHENMFWYRQDPGLGLRLIYFSYDVKMKEKGDIPEGYSVSREKKERFSLILESASTNQTSMYLCASRLAGAGEQYFGPGTRLTVT.

The chain recombines TRBV7-3 with TRBJ2-1, with 10 nucleotides matching TRBD2. V was pared by 4 bases and J by 8 bases, with 8 bases of the junction left unmatched. Germline CDR1 SGHTA, CDR2 FQGTGA. There are 15 residues in the CDR3. The CDR3 bases are TGTGCCAGCAGCTCGGGACTAGCGCTTGGGGATGAGCAGTTCTTC. Its protein product is CASSSGLALGDEQFF.

The chain recombines TRBV7-9 with TRBJ2-7, with D maybe TRBD1 (6 bases). The ends were cut back, 5 bases at V and 6 bases at J, with 17 bases in the middle. CDR1 is SEHNR and CDR2 is FQNEAQ in the germline V gene (reference sequence). The CDR3 spans 14 residues. CDR3 DNA sequence: TGTGCCAGCAGCCACCCGGGACAAGTTGTCGAGCAGTACTTC. Residues: CASSHPGQVVEQYF.

This clonotype came up a few times. The CDR3 here is CASSLAQPTGELFF. CDR3 DNA sequence: TGTGCCAGCAGCTTGGCACAGCCCACCGGGGAGCTGTTTTTT. J is TRBJ2-2 and V is TRBV7-8; D gene ambiguous. The CDR3 has 14 amino acids. The V gene lost 3 bases and the J gene lost 4 bases, with 9 bases spanning the gap. The germline CDR1 and CDR2 sequences are SGHVS and FQNEAQ.

A remark on this clonotype: At one end, the junction sequence differs from germline, possibly due to a read error. The CDR3 reads CASSQDFARDMQYF. The CDR3 nucleotides are TGCGCCAGCAGCCAAGATTTCGCTCGCGATATGCAGTATTTT. V gene TRBV4-1 combines with J gene TRBJ2-3; D is unresolved. This CDR3 is built from 14 residues. CDR1 is MGHRA, CDR2 YSYEKL, per germline.

The chain combines TRBV7-9 with TRBJ2-2; a weak D match, TRBD2 (6 bases). Germline CDR1 and CDR2: SEHNR and FQNEAQ (reference sequence). The ends were cut back, 5 bases at V and 6 bases at J, with 19 bases in the middle. CDR3 length: 16 amino acids. The CDR3 region is CASSPGPADYSGELFF. The CDR3 nucleotides are TGTGCCAGCAGCCCGGGACCTGCGGACTATTCCGGGGAGCTGTTTTTT.

This clonotype has a count of ten or more. The chain is built from TRBV12-3 or TRBV12-4 and TRBJ1-5, with TRBD1 identical over 7 bases. The CDR3 runs 15 residues. The ends lost 3 bases at V and 1 base at J; junction bases unmatched: 3. The CDR3 sequence is CASSLEGASNQPQHF. Here the CDR3 DNA reads TGTGCCAGCAGTTTGGAGGGGGCAAGCAATCAGCCCCAGCATTTT.

The rearrangement links TRBV6-4 to TRBJ2-3; D assignment may be TRBD1 or TRBD2 (5 bases each). Germline V gene lookup returns CDR1 MRHNA and CDR2 SNTAGT. Trimming cost V 2 bases and J 3 bases, with 9 bases left between them. The CDR3 has 14 amino acids. CDR3 region: CASSDDGGTDTQYF. CDR3 nucleotides: TGTGCCAGCAGTGACGATGGGGGAACAGATACGCAGTATTTT.

This clonotype came up many times. V and J are TRBV29-1 and TRBJ2-1; 9 bases are a match to TRBD1. The CDR3 is made up of 15 amino acids. Germline V CDR1 and CDR2: SQVTM, ANQGSEA. Losses at the gene ends were 6 bases for V and 2 bases for J; bases not matched to a gene: 8. Here the CDR3 DNA reads TGCAGCGTCCAAAAGAGGACAGGGGCCTACAATGAGCAGTTCTTC. Translating it yields CSVQKRTGAYNEQFF.